A single sample is the source of the 27 T cell receptor beta chains below, sequenced in a study of a mutant IDH1 vaccine in newly diagnosed glioma. Some clones are missing from TCRdb's copy, which holds only in-frame ones; the method was immunoSEQ multiplex PCR. Of roughly 39,000 clones in the sample, 80% to 90% were seen once. The time point is: week 5, during vaccination. Each vaccine dose was 300 ug of mutant IDH1 20-mer peptide, with topical imiquimod. For these receptors, no antigen is known. The sample here was PBMCs, taken from a glioma patient whose treatment included an IDH1 peptide vaccine. The receptors were gathered from a man aged 35 to 55 with glioma.

The table lists this clone with a few counts. This sequence joins TRBV6-5 and TRBJ1-1; D unresolved. V lost 0 bases to trimming and J lost 0 bases, with 8 bases between them. CDR1 is MNHEY, CDR2 SVGAGI, per germline. The CDR3 spans 15 residues. The CDR3 spells CASSYSWRMNTEAFF. The CDR3 region has the DNA TGTGCCAGCAGTTACTCGTGGAGGATGAACACTGAAGCTTTCTTT.

This sequence joins TRBV7-9 and TRBJ1-1; D not resolved. The CDR3 is 13 residues long. V shed 0 bases and J shed 1 base, with 3 bases lying between them. Germline loops: CDR1 SEHNR, CDR2 FQNEAQ (reference sequence). The CDR3 reads CASSLAENTEAFF. The CDR3 bases are TGTGCCAGCAGCTTAGCCGAGAACACTGAAGCTTTCTTT.

This rearrangement joins TRBV4-1 to TRBJ2-7, with 9 bases identical to TRBD2. The germline CDR1 and CDR2 sequences are MGHRA and YSYEKL. This CDR3 is 16 amino acids long. Trimming cost V 0 bases and J 3 bases; bases outside gene matches: 6. CDR3 in amino acids: CASSQDLGTSSYEQYF. CDR3 sequence (DNA): TGCGCCAGCAGCCAAGATTTGGGGACTAGCAGCTACGAGCAGTACTTC.

J is TRBJ1-3 and V is TRBV19; no clear D. Trimming pared 3 bases from V and 0 bases from J, leaving 3 bases between. The CDR3 totals 13 residues. From germline, CDR1 is LNHDA and CDR2 SQIVND (reference sequence). CDR3 coding DNA: TGTGCCAGTAGTATTATCTCTGGAAACACCATATATTTT. This encodes CASSIISGNTIYF.

The V and J genes are TRBV6-5 and TRBJ2-7; 7 bases are shared with TRBD2. Trimming took 3 bases from V and 6 from J; bases not matched to a gene: 5. Germline V CDR1 and CDR2: MNHEY, SVGAGI. The CDR3 has 13 amino acids. The CDR3: CASSYNTGGEQYF. The CDR3 DNA follows: TGTGCCAGCAGTTATAATACGGGAGGCGAGCAGTACTTC.

This chain links TRBV21-1 with TRBJ1-5. TRBV21-1 is classified as a pseudogene. The CDR3 spans 15 residues. This chain's CDR3 is CASSTWVGSNQPQHF. The CDR3 DNA is TGTGCCAGCAGCACCTGGGTCGGGAGCAATCAGCCCCAGCATTTT.

This chain uses TRBV6-5 with TRBJ1-1; possibly TRBD1 for D (6 bases). V was pared by 3 bases and J by 3 bases, with 14 bases between. Germline-derived CDR1 and CDR2 are MNHEY and SVGAGI. The CDR3 runs 15 residues. CDR3 amino acids: CASSYGGAQYTEAFF. The CDR3 DNA follows: TGTGCCAGCAGTTATGGGGGGGCCCAGTACACTGAAGCTTTCTTT.

This clone was counted only a few times. This rearrangement joins TRBV10-2 to TRBJ2-1; TRBD1 agrees at 9 bases. Germline V CDR1 and CDR2: WSHSY, SAAADI. The CDR3 consists of 15 residues. The V gene end was trimmed by 3 bases and the J gene end by 4 bases; junction bases not matched to a gene: 4. The CDR3 protein is CASSDAGTGYNEQFF. DNA for the CDR3: TGCGCCAGCAGTGATGCCGGGACAGGGTACAATGAGCAGTTCTTC.

This chain links TRBV6-5 with TRBJ2-3, with 8 bases aligning to TRBD2. The CDR3 runs to 15 residues. Germline assignment: CDR1 MNHEY and CDR2 SVGAGI. J lost 5 bases, V lost 0 bases, and 4 bases had no gene match. The DNA of the CDR3 is TGTGCCAGCAGTTACTCGGGACTAGTAGGAGATACGCAGTATTTT. It codes for CASSYSGLVGDTQYF.

This chain links TRBV19 with TRBJ2-7, with TRBD1 matching over 12 bases. V gave up 5 bases and J gave up 7 bases; unmatched junction bases: 6. CDR1 and CDR2 (germline): LNHDA, SQIVND (reference sequence). The CDR3 consists of 14 residues. The CDR3 DNA reads TGTGCCAGTAGTCCCGGGACAGGGGGCTGGGAGCAGTACTTC. Its translation: CASSPGTGGWEQYF.

This chain joins TRBV15 and TRBJ1-4; D gene ambiguous. From germline, CDR1 is LNHNV and CDR2 YYDKDF (reference sequence). V lost 3 bases and J 0 bases, leaving 5 bases between the germline ends. The length of the CDR3 is 14 residues. As DNA, the CDR3 is TGTGCCACCAGCAGGACGGCAACTAATGAAAAACTGTTTTTT. This encodes CATSRTATNEKLFF.

The chain employs TRBV11-2 and TRBJ2-7; D unclear. This CDR3 is 13 amino acids long. Trimming removed 7 bases at V and 2 bases at J, with 12 bases between. CDR1 is SGHAT, CDR2 FQNNGV, per germline. The CDR3 protein is CASMAGLTYEQYF. The CDR3 region has the DNA TGTGCCAGCATGGCAGGCCTAACCTACGAGCAGTACTTC.

The chain links TRBV5-1 to TRBJ1-2; D remains unclear. Trimming cost V 0 bases and J 6 bases, with 12 bases left between them. The CDR3 totals 14 residues. CDR1 and CDR2 (germline): SGHRS, YFSETQ. CDR3 sequence: CASSLGSWENGYTF. The CDR3, as DNA: TGCGCCAGCAGCTTGGGGTCCTGGGAAAATGGCTACACCTTC.

The chain joins TRBV5-1 to TRBJ2-7, with D perhaps being TRBD1 or TRBD2 (5 bases each). The V end was cut by 4 bases, the J end by 0 bases, with 14 bases between. This CDR3 spans 15 amino acids. Germline CDR1 is SGHRS and CDR2 is YFSETQ. The CDR3 spells CASSLLRGNSYEQYF. CDR3 bases: TGCGCCAGCAGCCTCCTGAGGGGAAACTCCTACGAGCAGTACTTC.

This clone has only one observation. The rearrangement joins TRBV5-1 to TRBJ2-7; D not certain. Trimming stripped 5 bases from V and 2 bases from J, with 8 bases between. Germline loops: CDR1 SGHRS, CDR2 YFSETQ. This CDR3 region has 12 residues. The DNA of the CDR3 is TGCGCCAGCAGGAGCAGCCCCTACGAGCAGTACTTC. This encodes CASRSSPYEQYF.

This chain links TRBV5-4 with TRBJ2-5, with 16 bases aligning to TRBD2. This CDR3 is 18 amino acids long. V shed 4 bases and J 5 bases; nucleotides not matched to a gene: 11. Germline values: CDR1 SGHNT, CDR2 YYREEE (reference sequence). Here the CDR3 DNA reads TGTGCCAGCAGCCTAAAGGGACTAGCGGGAGGGCGACGGGAGACCCAGTACTTC. Its protein is CASSLKGLAGGRRETQYF.

This chain connects TRBV5-1 to TRBJ2-3; 7 nucleotides match TRBD2. Per the germline V gene, CDR1 is SGHRS and CDR2 is YFSETQ. The CDR3 is made up of 15 amino acids. Germline trimming cut 6 bases from V and 2 bases from J; bases unmatched to any gene: 9. In DNA, the CDR3 is TGCGCCAGCAAAAGACTAGCCACGGCCACAGATACGCAGTATTTT. Its protein product is CASKRLATATDTQYF. The entire variable domain, with the rest obtained from reference TRBV5-1 and TRBJ2-3, is as follows: KAGVTQTPRYLIKTRGQQVTLSCSPISGHRSVSWYQQTPGQGLQFLFEYFSETQRNKGNFPGRFSGRQFSNSRSEMNVSTLELGDSALYLCASKRLATATDTQYFGPGTRLTVL.

V is TRBV5-1 and J is TRBJ2-7; 13 positions agree with TRBD2. CDR1 SGHRS and CDR2 YFSETQ come from the germline V gene. The CDR3 is made up of 16 amino acids. Trimming removed 0 bases from V and 3 bases from J; junction bases left unmatched: 3. The CDR3 loop is CASSLAGLAGSYEQYF. CDR3 nucleotide sequence: TGCGCCAGCAGCTTGGCGGGACTAGCGGGAAGCTACGAGCAGTACTTC.

This chain connects TRBV14 to TRBJ2-2; 7 bases fit TRBD1. Germline trimming cut 4 bases from V and 7 bases from J; bases unmatched to any gene: 6. CDR3 size: 14 residues. The germline V gene encodes CDR1 SGHDN and CDR2 FVKESK. The CDR3 DNA reads TGTGCCAGCAGCCCCAGGGGGATCGACGGGGAGCTGTTTTTT. Translating gives CASSPRGIDGELFF.

This chain uses TRBV6-5 with TRBJ2-5; D is possibly TRBD1 (5 bases). The CDR3 has 15 residues. CDR1 and CDR2 (germline): MNHEY, SVGAGI. V was shortened by 1 base and J by 5 bases, with 14 bases between the two germline ends. CDR3 sequence reads: CASSYWQGFGETQYF. CDR3 in DNA: TGTGCCAGCAGTTACTGGCAGGGCTTCGGCGAGACCCAGTACTTC.

This clone was counted between two and nine times. V and J are TRBV5-1 and TRBJ2-7; weak D call: TRBD1 (8 bases). CDR1 is SGHRS, CDR2 YFSETQ, per germline. This CDR3 region has 18 residues. Between the trimmed V and J ends, which lost 4 bases and 0 bases, there was a span of 23 bases. The CDR3, as DNA: TGCGCCAGCAGCCCGTCCCGGACAGGGAGGGATGGCTCCTACGAGCAGTACTTC. Translating it yields CASSPSRTGRDGSYEQYF.

This chain connects TRBV7-9 to TRBJ1-3; D is uncertain. V was shortened by 5 bases and J by 3 bases, with 11 bases between the two germline ends. CDR3 length equals 14 residues. The germline V gene has CDR1 SEHNR and CDR2 FQNEAQ (reference sequence). The CDR3 protein is CASSPTLGGNTIYF. The CDR3 nucleotides read TGTGCCAGCAGCCCAACCCTAGGTGGAAACACCATATATTTT.

The chain uses TRBV14 and TRBJ2-7; D gene uncertain. CDR3 length equals 12 residues. Trimming pared 1 base from V and 3 bases from J, leaving 4 bases between. The germline V gene encodes CDR1 SGHDN and CDR2 FVKESK. The CDR3 nucleotides are TGTGCCAGCAGCCAAGGAAACTACGAGCAGTACTTC. Its protein is CASSQGNYEQYF.

V and J are TRBV28 and TRBJ1-1, with unresolved D. With 9 bases removed from V and 0 bases from J, the gap between germline ends came to 5 bases. CDR3 length: 11 amino acids. Germline assignment: CDR1 MDHEN and CDR2 SYDVKM. The CDR3 protein is CASVVNTEAFF. The CDR3 nucleotides read TGTGCCAGTGTTGTGAACACTGAAGCTTTCTTT.

The gene calls are TRBV15 and TRBJ2-7, with D perhaps TRBD2 (5 bases). The CDR3 totals 15 residues. Germline lookup yields CDR1 LNHNV and CDR2 YYDKDF (reference sequence). Trimming removed 5 bases at V and 7 bases at J, with 21 bases between. This chain's CDR3 is CATSREASLLREQYF. The CDR3 DNA is TGTGCCACCAGCCGGGAAGCTAGCCTCCTTCGTGAGCAGTACTTC. The whole variable domain, filled in from reference TRBV15 and TRBJ2-7, reads DAMVIQNPRYQVTQFGKPVTLSCSQTLNHNVMYWYQQKSSQAPKLLFHYYDKDFNNEADTPDNFQSRRPNTSFCFLDIRSPGLGDTAMYLCATSREASLLREQYFGPGTRLTVT.

The gene calls are TRBV7-9 and TRBJ1-5; D unresolved. Germline V gives CDR1 SEHNR, CDR2 FQNEAQ (reference sequence). The CDR3 has 14 amino acids. Deletions cut 2 bases from V and 3 bases from J, with 8 bases between. CDR3 in DNA: TGTGCCAGCAGCTTATTGACGGACAATCAGCCCCAGCATTTT. Translating it yields CASSLLTDNQPQHF.

The chain employs TRBV5-1 and TRBJ2-3; D possibly corresponds to TRBD2 (5 bases). The germline V gene encodes CDR1 SGHRS and CDR2 YFSETQ. Trimming stripped 0 bases from V and 0 bases from J, with 5 bases between. This CDR3 has 14 residues. The CDR3 bases are TGCGCCAGCAGCTTGGGAGGGAGCACAGATACGCAGTATTTT. Encoded protein: CASSLGGSTDTQYF.